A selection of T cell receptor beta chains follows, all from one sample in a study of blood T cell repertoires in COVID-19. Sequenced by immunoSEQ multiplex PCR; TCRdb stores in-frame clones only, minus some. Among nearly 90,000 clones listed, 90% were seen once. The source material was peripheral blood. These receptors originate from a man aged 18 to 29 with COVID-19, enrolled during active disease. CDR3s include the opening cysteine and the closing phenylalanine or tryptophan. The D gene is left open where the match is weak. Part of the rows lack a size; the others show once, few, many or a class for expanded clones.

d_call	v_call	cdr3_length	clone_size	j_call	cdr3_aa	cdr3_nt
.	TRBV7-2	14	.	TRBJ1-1	CASSPTEKRTEAFF	TGTGCCAGCAGTCCGACAGAGAAGAGGACTGAAGCTTTCTTT
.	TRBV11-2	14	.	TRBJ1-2	CASSLDPGRAGYTF	TGTGCCAGCAGCTTAGACCCTGGCAGGGCTGGCTACACCTTC
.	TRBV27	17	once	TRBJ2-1	CASSLYGGGSSYNEQFF	TGTGCCAGCAGTTTATATGGGGGGGGCAGCTCCTACAATGAGCAGTTCTTC
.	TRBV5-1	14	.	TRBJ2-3	CASSLNRAGDTQYF	TGCGCCAGCAGCTTGAACAGGGCCGGAGATACGCAGTATTTT
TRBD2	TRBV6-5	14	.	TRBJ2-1	CASISGGHYNEQFF	TGTGCCAGCATCTCGGGAGGGCACTACAATGAGCAGTTCTTC
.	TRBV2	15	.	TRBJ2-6	CASRYTGIGANVLTF	TGTGCCAGCAGGTATACAGGGATTGGGGCCAACGTCCTGACTTTC
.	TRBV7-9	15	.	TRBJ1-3	CASSSDRTGGNTIYF	TGTGCCAGCAGTTCGGACCGTACAGGAGGAAACACCATATATTTT
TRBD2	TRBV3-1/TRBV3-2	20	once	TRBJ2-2	CASSHHLGLAGGPHTGELFF	TGTGCCAGCAGCCACCATCTAGGACTAGCGGGAGGGCCCCACACCGGGGAGCTGTTTTTT
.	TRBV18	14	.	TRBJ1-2	CASSPPETQYGYTF	TGTGCCAGCTCACCACCGGAGACGCAGTATGGCTACACCTTC
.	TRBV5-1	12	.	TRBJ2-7	CASSYLGVEQYF	TGCGCCAGCAGCTATTTAGGGGTCGAGCAGTACTTC